The 20 T cell receptor beta chains in this list originate from one sample, sequenced in a study of T-cell memory formation after mild COVID-19. TCRdb passed the 5' RACE reads through MiXCR, listing each CDR3 protein once. The sample has around 340,000 distinct CDR3 sequences; roughly 15% are singletons. The sequenced sample was PBMCs or a T cell subset sorted from them (not recorded which). These receptors all come from a man aged 18 to 29 who had mild COVID-19 (a few samples of this study predate the infection). Cell type and time point are not known.

J is TRBJ2-7 and V is TRBV28, with 10 bases lining up with TRBD1. The CDR3 extends over 15 amino acids. Germline lookup yields CDR1 MDHEN and CDR2 SYDVKM. Trimming at V came to 6 bases and at J to 3 bases, leaving 8 bases not matched to a gene. CDR3 nucleotide sequence: TGTGCCAGCAGAGCCTCGGGACAGGGGATCTACGAGCAGTACTTC. Amino acids: CASRASGQGIYEQYF.

This clonotype occurred a few times. The chain links TRBV11-1 to TRBJ2-2; 7 nucleotides match TRBD2. The CDR3 consists of 15 residues. Germline V gene data show CDR1 as SGHAT and CDR2 as FQDESV (reference sequence). Unmatched junction bases numbered 2, after V lost 0 bases and J lost 4 bases. CDR3 in amino acids: CASSLAGGTTGELFF. The DNA for the CDR3 is TGTGCCAGCAGCTTAGCGGGGGGGACCACCGGGGAGCTGTTTTTT. Looking up the rest from reference TRBV11-1 and TRBJ2-2 gives the full variable domain: EAEVAQSPRYKITEKSQAVAFWCDPISGHATLYWYRQILGQGPELLVQFQDESVVDDSQLPKDRFSAERLKGVDSTLKIQPAELGDSAMYLCASSLAGGTTGELFFGEGSRLTVL.

The CDR3 coding sequence is TGCAGTGCTTCCCCGGGACAGGGGGCAACTCGAGGCTACACCTTC. Its translation: CSASPGQGATRGYTF. The rearrangement joins TRBV20-1 to TRBJ1-2, with 12 bases lining up with TRBD1. Germline-derived CDR1 and CDR2 are DFQATT and SNEGSKA (reference sequence). This CDR3 region has 15 residues. The trim removed 5 bases at V and 8 bases at J, leaving 12 bases unmatched.

This chain links TRBV30 with TRBJ2-5; D remains unclear. CDR1 is GTSNPN, CDR2 SVGIG, per germline (reference sequence). The CDR3 runs 13 residues. V was shortened by 4 bases and J by 5 bases, with 14 bases between the two germline ends. CDR3 nucleotides: TGTGCCTGGACTAGGTCGGGCCGGGAGACCCAGTACTTC. This gives the protein CAWTRSGRETQYF.

The V call is TRBV7-3, the J call TRBJ2-7; 11 positions match TRBD2. The V gene's germline CDR1 is SGHTA and CDR2 FQGTGA. The CDR3 loop spans 15 amino acids. The V gene end was trimmed by 2 bases and the J gene end by 2 bases; junction bases not matched to a gene: 2. The CDR3: CASSLLAGGPYEQYF. The DNA of the CDR3 is TGTGCCAGCAGCTTACTAGCGGGGGGCCCCTACGAGCAGTACTTC.

This clonotype was counted only a few times. The CDR3 coding sequence is TGTGCCAGCAGTGAAGAAGGCGGGGGCTACAATGAGCAGTTCTTC. Translation: CASSEEGGGYNEQFF. The gene calls are TRBV6-1 and TRBJ2-1; 7 bases match TRBD2. Germline loops: CDR1 MNHNS, CDR2 SASEGT. V shed 1 base and J 3 bases; nucleotides not matched to a gene: 3. CDR3 length equals 15 residues.

The table lists this clonotype with a few counts. The J gene is TRBJ2-7, the V gene TRBV6-5, with 9 bases that match TRBD1. With V trimmed by 0 bases and J by 2 bases, 2 bases remained unmatched. Germline CDR1 is MNHEY and CDR2 is SVGAGI. The CDR3 consists of 15 residues. CDR3 in DNA: TGTGCCAGCAGTTACTCTACAGGGGGCACCTACGAGCAGTACGTC. It is translated as CASSYSTGGTYEQYV.

The chain couples TRBV12-3 or TRBV12-4 to TRBJ1-1; D ambiguous. This CDR3 spans 13 amino acids. V was cut by 4 bases and J by 1 base, with 7 bases left in between. The CDR3, as DNA: TGTGCCAGCAGTTGGGTACAGAACACTGAAGCTTTCTTT. Its protein product is CASSWVQNTEAFF.

The CDR3, as DNA: TGTGCCACCAGTGTCCCTTCCGGGGAGCTGTTTTTT. It is translated as CATSVPSGELFF. The V and J genes are TRBV24-1 and TRBJ2-2; D remains unclear. CDR1 KGHDR and CDR2 SFDVKD come from the germline V gene. V dropped 5 bases and J dropped 6 bases, with 6 bases sitting between them. The CDR3 spans 12 residues.

V gene TRBV4-1 combines with J gene TRBJ2-1, with no clear D. The CDR3 extends over 17 amino acids. Looked up from germline, CDR1 is MGHRA and CDR2 is YSYEKL. Trimming left V 4 bases short and J 0 bases short, with 16 bases between. The CDR3 bases are TGCGCCAGCAGCCCCTCAAGCTACGGTTCCTCCTACAATGAGCAGTTCTTC. Translating gives CASSPSSYGSSYNEQFF.

The V gene is TRBV12-3 or TRBV12-4, the J gene TRBJ2-7; perhaps TRBD1 as D (7 bases). This CDR3 is built from 15 residues. Trimming stripped 1 base from V and 2 bases from J, with 12 bases between. CDR3 bases: TGTGCCAGCAGTTTAGGGCAGGGGGGTACCTACGAGCAGTACTTC. Amino acids: CASSLGQGGTYEQYF.

This chain uses TRBV7-3 with TRBJ1-2; a weak D match, TRBD1 (5 bases). V was pared by 5 bases and J by 2 bases, with 12 bases between. The germline V gene encodes CDR1 SGHTA and CDR2 FQGTGA. The CDR3 is 14 residues long. The CDR3 DNA follows: TGTGCCAGCAGCCCCGGACACTCGAACTATGGCTACACCTTC. Protein sequence: CASSPGHSNYGYTF.

There are many counts of this clonotype. J is TRBJ1-3 and V is TRBV7-2, with unresolved D. V lost 1 base and J 2 bases, leaving 6 bases between the germline ends. The CDR3 length is 14 residues. The germline V gene has CDR1 SGHTA and CDR2 FQGNSA. The CDR3 loop reads CASSLVRAGNTIYF. The CDR3, as DNA: TGTGCCAGCAGCTTAGTCCGGGCTGGAAACACCATATATTTT.

In its sample, this clonotype was seen a few times. J is TRBJ2-3 and V is TRBV24-1; D is unresolved. Germline lookup yields CDR1 KGHDR and CDR2 SFDVKD. This CDR3 region has 14 residues. V lost 9 bases to trimming and J lost 4 bases, with 16 bases between them. In DNA, the CDR3 is TGTGCCACCTTAGACGTCACCAGGCCAGATACGCAGTATTTT. Protein sequence: CATLDVTRPDTQYF.

V is TRBV20-1 and J is TRBJ2-5, with D unclear. Trimming stripped 1 base from V and 2 bases from J, with 8 bases between. Germline CDR1 and CDR2: DFQATT and SNEGSKA (reference sequence). The CDR3 is 13 residues long. The CDR3 spells CSARVTVQETQYF. The CDR3 DNA reads TGCAGTGCTAGAGTTACAGTACAAGAGACCCAGTACTTC.

This clonotype has a count of ten or more. V is TRBV7-6 and J is TRBJ1-1, with 8 bases lining up with TRBD1. The CDR3 contains 15 residues. V dropped 1 base and J dropped 1; count of bases not matched to a gene: 2. The germline CDR1 and CDR2 sequences are SGHVS and FNYEAQ. CDR3 region: CASSLGQGANTEAFF. The CDR3 DNA is TGTGCCAGCAGCTTAGGCCAGGGGGCGAACACTGAAGCTTTCTTT.

This clonotype was counted ten times or more. The rearrangement joins TRBV7-2 to TRBJ1-1; TRBD1 matches at 9 bases. The trim removed 8 bases at V and 8 bases at J, leaving 6 bases unmatched. Per germline, CDR1 SGHTA and CDR2 FQGNSA. This CDR3 spans 12 amino acids. CDR3 nucleotide sequence: TGTGCCAGCGGCCGGGACAGGGAGGAAGCTTTCTTT. Protein sequence: CASGRDREEAFF.

This clonotype was found many times. The J gene is TRBJ2-7, the V gene TRBV6-2 or TRBV6-3, with 9 bases that match TRBD1. There are 17 residues in the CDR3. With 5 bases clipped from V and 3 bases from J, the junction kept 14 bases outside the gene matches. Germline V gene lookup returns CDR1 MNHEY and CDR2 SVGEGT. CDR3 in amino acids: CASSLKQGAHLYYEQYV. CDR3 DNA: TGTGCCAGCAGTCTGAAACAGGGGGCTCACCTCTACTACGAGCAGTACGTC.

The V call is TRBV5-1, the J call TRBJ1-3; D is undetermined. V lost 0 bases and J 0 bases, leaving 7 bases between the germline ends. CDR3 length equals 15 residues. Looked up from germline, CDR1 is SGHRS and CDR2 is YFSETQ. The CDR3 nucleotides are TGCGCCAGCAGCTTGGACCTTAGCTCTGGAAACACCATATATTTT. The encoded protein is CASSLDLSSGNTIYF.

V usage is TRBV12-3 or TRBV12-4 and J usage is TRBJ1-1, with unresolved D. V lost 3 bases, J lost 5 bases, and 13 bases lay in between. The CDR3 extends over 14 amino acids. CDR3 sequence: CASSFAGRGTEAFF. In DNA form, the CDR3 reads TGTGCCAGCAGTTTCGCGGGCCGGGGAACTGAAGCTTTCTTT.